This T cell receptor (beta chain) was recorded in a study of shared T cell receptors in the human thymus. The V gene lost 5 bases and the J gene lost 5 bases, with 7 bases spanning the gap. CDR1 and CDR2 (germline): SGHNT, YENEEA. The CDR3 has 13 amino acids. Data came from immunoSEQ multiplex PCR; TCRdb stores just in-frame clones and leaves some out. The sample consists of about 540,000 clones, approximately 80% of them appearing once. These same records also appear under a second study, on human thymus T cells. That study adds: Those donating were healthy Finnish infants in corrective surgery for congenital heart defects. Resected material from corrective heart surgery provided the thymus tissue analysed. Repertoires from thymus and blood appeared to show biased V and J gene usage. Among unrelated individuals, related research reported thymic repertoires that overlapped highly.

This chain connects TRBV11-3 to TRBJ2-6; D call uncertain. This clonotype was sampled from a boy less than two years old with a congenital heart defect. Specimen: thymocytes. The DNA for the CDR3 is TGTGCCAGCAGCCCCTTCTGGGCCAACGTCCTGACTTTC. This translates into CASSPFWANVLTF.